This T cell receptor (beta chain) derives from a study of T-cell memory formation after mild COVID-19. At the level of the study: There were largely donor-specific TCR clusters. Study results and limitations: Pre-infection memory already had some responding clones, implying cross-reactive memory joined. Clones that contracted clustered mainly in CM and EM if CD4+ and in EMRA if CD8+.

The CDR3 extends over 14 amino acids. Germline CDR1 SGHTA, CDR2 FQGNSA. Trimming removed 4 bases from V and 10 bases from J; junction bases left unmatched: 6. This clonotype was counted at least ten times. The antigen is unknown. Sample barcodes and UMIs were carried by the TCR alpha and TCR beta cDNA libraries that 5'RACE generated with constant-segment primers. MiXCR was run by TCRdb on the 5' RACE reads, yielding one entry per CDR3 protein. Of 400,000 or so distinct CDR3 sequences in the sample, over 15% were seen once. This receptor was taken from an adult woman who had mild COVID-19 (a few samples of this study predate the infection). Cell type and time point are not known. The chain employs TRBV7-2 and TRBJ2-1; TRBD2 matches at 11 bases. Specimen: PBMCs or a T cell subset sorted from them (not recorded which). Here the CDR3 reads CASSSTSGGREQFF. CDR3 coding DNA: TGTGCCAGCAGCTCCACTAGCGGGGGACGGGAGCAGTTCTTC.